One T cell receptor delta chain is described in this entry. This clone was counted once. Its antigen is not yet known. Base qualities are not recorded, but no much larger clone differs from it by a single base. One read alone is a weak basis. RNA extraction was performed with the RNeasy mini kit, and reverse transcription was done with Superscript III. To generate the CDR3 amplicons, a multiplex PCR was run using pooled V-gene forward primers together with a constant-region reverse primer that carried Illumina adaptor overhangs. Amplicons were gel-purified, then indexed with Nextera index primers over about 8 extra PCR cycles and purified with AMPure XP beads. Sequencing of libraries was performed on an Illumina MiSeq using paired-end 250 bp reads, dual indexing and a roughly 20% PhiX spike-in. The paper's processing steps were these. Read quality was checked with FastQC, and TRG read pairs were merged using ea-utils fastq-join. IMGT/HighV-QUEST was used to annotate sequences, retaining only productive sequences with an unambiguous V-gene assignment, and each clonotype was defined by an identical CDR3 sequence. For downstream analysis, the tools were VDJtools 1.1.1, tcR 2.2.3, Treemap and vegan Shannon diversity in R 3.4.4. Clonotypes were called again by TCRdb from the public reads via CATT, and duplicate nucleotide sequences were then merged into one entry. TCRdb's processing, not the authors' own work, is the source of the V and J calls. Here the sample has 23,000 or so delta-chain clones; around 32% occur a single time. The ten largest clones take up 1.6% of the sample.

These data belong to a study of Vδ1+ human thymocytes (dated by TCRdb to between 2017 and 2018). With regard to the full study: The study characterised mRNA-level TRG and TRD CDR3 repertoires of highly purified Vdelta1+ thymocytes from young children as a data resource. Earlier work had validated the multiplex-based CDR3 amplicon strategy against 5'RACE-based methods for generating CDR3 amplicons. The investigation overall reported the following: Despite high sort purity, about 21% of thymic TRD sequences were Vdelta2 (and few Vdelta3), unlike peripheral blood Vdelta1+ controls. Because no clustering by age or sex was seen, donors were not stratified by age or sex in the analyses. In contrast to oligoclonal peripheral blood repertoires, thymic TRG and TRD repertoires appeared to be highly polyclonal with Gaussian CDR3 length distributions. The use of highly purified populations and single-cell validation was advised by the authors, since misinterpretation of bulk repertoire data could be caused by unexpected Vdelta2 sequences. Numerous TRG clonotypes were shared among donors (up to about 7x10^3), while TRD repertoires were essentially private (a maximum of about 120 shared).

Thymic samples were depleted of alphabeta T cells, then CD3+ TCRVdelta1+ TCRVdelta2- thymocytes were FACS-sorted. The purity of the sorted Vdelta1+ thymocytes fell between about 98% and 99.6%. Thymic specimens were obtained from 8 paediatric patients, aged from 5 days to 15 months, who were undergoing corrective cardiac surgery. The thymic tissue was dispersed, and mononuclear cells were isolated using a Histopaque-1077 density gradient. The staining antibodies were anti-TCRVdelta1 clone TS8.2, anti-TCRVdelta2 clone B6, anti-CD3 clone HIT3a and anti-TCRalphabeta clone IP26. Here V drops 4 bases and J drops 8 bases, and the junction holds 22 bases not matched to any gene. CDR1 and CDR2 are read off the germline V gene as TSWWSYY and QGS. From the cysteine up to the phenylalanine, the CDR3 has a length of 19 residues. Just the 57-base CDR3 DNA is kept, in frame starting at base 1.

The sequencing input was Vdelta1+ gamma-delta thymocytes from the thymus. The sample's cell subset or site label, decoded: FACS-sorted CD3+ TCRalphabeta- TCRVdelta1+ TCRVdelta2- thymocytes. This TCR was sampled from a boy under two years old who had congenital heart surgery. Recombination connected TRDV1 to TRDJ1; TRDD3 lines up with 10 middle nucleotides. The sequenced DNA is TGTGCTCTTGGGGCTCCGACTCCTATGGGGTACTGGGGGATCCGCAAACTCATCTTT. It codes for CALGAPTPMGYWGIRKLIF.